The text below deals with one TCR beta chain. Its antigen remains unknown. Produced via immunoSEQ multiplex PCR; TCRdb's table is partial and in-frame only. The data contain under 95,000 clones, less than 90% of them singletons. This specimen comes from a study of graft-versus-host responses after intestinal transplantation. Overall study context: Each patient got anti-thymocyte globulin induction, then tacrolimus and steroids for approximately three years.

This CDR3 comprises 16 residues. The trim removed 1 base at V and 0 bases at J, leaving 3 bases unmatched. Germline assignment: CDR1 SGHNT and CDR2 YENEEA. Study-level results: Peak circulating GvH clone levels tracked with early post-transplant HvG declines.

The chain carries TRBV11-3 and TRBJ2-1; TRBD2 matches at 7 bases. The material was unstimulated CD4+ T cells sorted from spleen or lymph node cells, obtained before transplant. This TCR was sampled from a human donor who was the organ donor for an intestinal transplant. CDR3 nucleotide sequence: TGTGCCAGCAGCTTAGTAGGGACTAACTCCTACAATGAGCAGTTCTTC. It is translated as CASSLVGTNSYNEQFF. The full variable domain, with the rest looked up from reference TRBV11-3 and TRBJ2-1, is EAGVVQSPRYKIIEKKQPVAFWCNPISGHNTLYWYLQNLGQGPELLIRYENEEAVDDSQLPKDRFSAERLKGVDSTLKIQPAELGDSAVYLCASSLVGTNSYNEQFFGPGTRLTVL.